These T cell receptor beta chains were read from a single sample in a study of a mutant IDH1 vaccine in newly diagnosed glioma. Clones were read by immunoSEQ multiplex PCR, and TCRdb kept only the in-frame ones, dropping some. The sample shows about 98,000 clones, roughly 89% of them seen only once. The sequenced sample was PBMCs, obtained from a glioma patient treated with radiotherapy, temozolomide or both. Receptors were obtained from a woman aged 45 to 65 with glioma. Both conserved end residues are part of each CDR3. A D gene is named only where the DNA matches it firmly. Some rows mark clone size as missing; the rest say once, few, many or name a class of expanded clone.

j_call,clone_size,d_call,v_call,cdr3_nt,cdr3_aa
TRBJ1-2,.,TRBD1,TRBV7-2,TGTGCCAGCAGCCCCCGACAGGGGGGGTATGGCTACACCTTC,CASSPRQGGYGYTF
TRBJ1-2,.,.,TRBV6-1,TGTGCCAGCAGTGTCCGAGGGGGGTACTATAACTATGGCTACACCTTC,CASSVRGGYYNYGYTF
TRBJ2-1,.,TRBD1,TRBV29-1,TGCAGCGCCCCAGGGGGCCGATACAATGAGCAGTTCTTC,CSAPGGRYNEQFF
TRBJ2-2,.,TRBD1,TRBV10-3,TGTGCCATCAGTGAGGTCGGACAGGGGGTCACCGGGGAGCTGTTTTTT,CAISEVGQGVTGELFF
TRBJ2-3,.,TRBD2,TRBV9,TGTGCCAGCACCAGCAGCGGGAGCATCGCAGATACGCAGTATTTT,CASTSSGSIADTQYF
TRBJ2-1,.,TRBD1,TRBV18,TGTGCCAGCTCACCTCCCGGGACAGCCTACAATGAGCAGTTCTTC,CASSPPGTAYNEQFF
TRBJ1-3,.,.,TRBV12-5,TGTGCTAGTGGTTTGGTACTCGGCGCCCAGTGGGGAAACACCATATATTTT,CASGLVLGAQWGNTIYF
TRBJ2-4,once,.,TRBV5-1,TGCGCCAGCAGCCCGATGACACTCAACATTCAGTACTTC,CASSPMTLNIQYF
TRBJ2-3,.,.,TRBV11-2,TGTGCCAGCAGCGCCAACACCTACACAGATACGCAGTATTTT,CASSANTYTDTQYF
TRBJ1-1,.,.,TRBV7-3,TGTGCCAGCAGCCCCATGAACAGGGTAATGAACACTGAAGCTTTCTTT,CASSPMNRVMNTEAFF
TRBJ1-1,once,.,TRBV11-2,TGTGCCAGCAGCTTAGCACAAGCGAACACTGAAGCTTTCTTT,CASSLAQANTEAFF
TRBJ2-3,.,.,TRBV18,TGTGCCAGCTCACCACAATCAGATACGCAGTATTTT,CASSPQSDTQYF
TRBJ2-2,.,.,TRBV19,TGTGCCAGTAGTATAGATTCTAGGACCAGAATAGAGCTGTTTTTT,CASSIDSRTRIELFF
TRBJ1-1,.,.,TRBV28,TGTGCCAGCAGTGAGGGGGGGGACACTGAAGCTTTCTTT,CASSEGGDTEAFF
TRBJ1-3,once,.,TRBV16,TGTGCCAGCAGCCTGGACAGCCTTTCTGGAAACACCATATATTTT,CASSLDSLSGNTIYF
TRBJ2-7,.,TRBD2,TRBV28,TGTGCCAGCAGTTTATGGCTAGCGGGAACCTACGAGCAGTACTTC,CASSLWLAGTYEQYF
TRBJ2-1,.,TRBD2,TRBV10-1,TGCGCCAGCAAATCAGGGAGTACTAGCGGGAGGAGCGCCTACAATGAGCAGTTCTTC,CASKSGSTSGRSAYNEQFF
TRBJ2-5,.,.,TRBV18,TGTGCCAGCTCACCAGGGGTTGGGGACAGAGGAGGGAGAGAGACCCAGTACTTC,CASSPGVGDRGGRETQYF
TRBJ2-1,.,.,TRBV19,TGTGCCAGTAGTATTAGCTCCTACAATGAGCAGTTCTTC,CASSISSYNEQFF
TRBJ2-7,.,.,TRBV6-5,TGTGCCAGCAGCCCGGGAGACTCACGCTCCTACGAGCAGTACTTC,CASSPGDSRSYEQYF
TRBJ1-2,.,TRBD1,TRBV19,TGTGCCAGTAGCCCCGGGACAGAAGGTTGGGCGAACTATGGCTACACCTTC,CASSPGTEGWANYGYTF
TRBJ2-7,.,TRBD2,TRBV27,TGTGCCAGCTCACCGGGACTAGGAACCTACGAGCAGTACTTC,CASSPGLGTYEQYF
TRBJ1-1,.,TRBD1,TRBV7-9,TGTGCCAGCAGCTTAATGGCAGGGGGCAACACTGAAGCTTTCTTT,CASSLMAGGNTEAFF
TRBJ2-1,.,.,TRBV6-5,TGTGCCAGCAGTTACTCCCGCGGCAGAAGGGGGAATGAGCAGTTCTTC,CASSYSRGRRGNEQFF
TRBJ1-2,.,.,TRBV9,TGTGCCAGCAGCGTAGATGGGGGAGACTATGGCTACACCTTC,CASSVDGGDYGYTF
TRBJ2-7,.,TRBD2,TRBV6-6,TGTGCCAGCGGTAGCACTAGCGTCACCTACGAGCAGTACTTC,CASGSTSVTYEQYF
TRBJ2-7,.,.,TRBV5-1,TGCGCCAGCAGCTTGGGCGGTGTCGCCTACGAGCAGTACTTC,CASSLGGVAYEQYF
TRBJ2-1,.,TRBD2,TRBV7-9,TGTGCCAGCAGCCCCACTAGCGGGAGATACAATGAGCAGTTCTTC,CASSPTSGRYNEQFF
TRBJ2-7,.,TRBD2,TRBV10-3,TGTGCCATCAGTGTTGGGGGGACTAGCGGCTACGAGCAGTACTTC,CAISVGGTSGYEQYF
TRBJ1-4,.,TRBD1,TRBV5-4,TGTGCCAGCAGCCCGGAGGCAGGGGGCCATAATGAAAAACTGTTTTTT,CASSPEAGGHNEKLFF
TRBJ2-1,.,.,TRBV6-5,TGTGCCAGCAGCCTCTGGGCGCACAATGAGCAGTTCTTC,CASSLWAHNEQFF
TRBJ1-1,.,TRBD1,TRBV5-1,TGCGCCAGCAGCTTGGAGGGACAGGGGGTCGGAACTGAAGCTTTCTTT,CASSLEGQGVGTEAFF
TRBJ1-1,.,.,TRBV7-9,TGTGCCAGCAGCTTAGTAGAACCCACTGAAGCTTTCTTT,CASSLVEPTEAFF
TRBJ1-1,.,.,TRBV4-1,TGCGCCAGCAGGCCCGGAGGGTCCGGCACTGAAGCTTTCTTT,CASRPGGSGTEAFF
TRBJ2-5,.,TRBD2,TRBV29-1,TGCAGCGTGGGGGGACTAGCGGGAGAACATGGGGAGACCCAGTACTTC,CSVGGLAGEHGETQYF
TRBJ1-2,.,.,TRBV19,TGTGCCAGTACACCCGGGGGGTATGGCTACACCTTC,CASTPGGYGYTF
TRBJ1-4,.,.,TRBV4-1,TGCGCCAGCAGTAAAACCGGGCTCACTAATGAAAAACTGTTTTTT,CASSKTGLTNEKLFF
TRBJ2-7,.,.,TRBV18,TGTGCCAGCTCACCGTCATTTGGCGCCGAGCAGTACTTC,CASSPSFGAEQYF
TRBJ2-1,.,.,TRBV27,TGTGCCAGCAGTTTACGGCGAATCCCATACAATGAGCAGTTCTTC,CASSLRRIPYNEQFF
TRBJ2-5,.,TRBD2,TRBV7-2,TGTGCCAGCAGCTGGATAGCGGGGGTTCTGAGGGAGACCCAGTACTTC,CASSWIAGVLRETQYF
TRBJ1-2,.,.,TRBV6-5,TGTGCCAGCAGTACACCGCCCGCTGGCTACACCTTC,CASSTPPAGYTF
TRBJ1-1,.,.,TRBV28,TGTGCCAGCAGTTTATTCGGGGCGAACACTGAAGCTTTCTTT,CASSLFGANTEAFF
TRBJ2-1,.,.,TRBV6-5,TGTGCCAGCAGTTACTCAGGGGTTTCCTACAATGAGCAGTTCTTC,CASSYSGVSYNEQFF
TRBJ1-4,once,.,TRBV28,TGTGCCAGCACAGGAGGGTCATATGAAAAACTGTTTTTT,CASTGGSYEKLFF